The 18 T cell receptor beta chains below all came from one sample that was sequenced in a study of blood T cell repertoires in COVID-19. Profiled with immunoSEQ multiplex PCR; TCRdb holds only in-frame clones, not every one. There are more than 200,000 clones in the sample; under 85% occur only once, and about 1.7% lies in the top ten. The sequenced sample was PBMCs or T cells enriched from blood (not recorded which). These receptors were taken from a man in his fifties or sixties who had recovered from COVID-19.

This clone was seen only once. The chain uses TRBV5-4 and TRBJ1-2; maybe TRBD1 (5 bases). The germline V gene has CDR1 SGHNT and CDR2 YYREEE (reference sequence). CDR3 length equals 14 residues. Trimming left V 1 base short and J 2 bases short, with 9 bases between. As DNA, the CDR3 is TGTGCCAGCAGCTTGCAGGGCGCGAACTATGGCTACACCTTC. It yields the protein CASSLQGANYGYTF. The full variable domain, rest sourced from reference TRBV5-4 and TRBJ1-2, is ETGVTQSPTHLIKTRGQQVTLRCSSQSGHNTVSWYQQALGQGPQFIFQYYREEENGRGNFPPRFSGLQFPNYSSELNVNALELDDSALYLCASSLQGANYGYTFGSGTRLTVV.

The CDR3 region is CATSRDLGLGADTQYF. The CDR3 region has the DNA TGTGCCACCAGCAGAGATCTAGGCCTAGGGGCAGATACGCAGTATTTT. The chain is built from TRBV15 and TRBJ2-3; tentative D call: TRBD1 (5 bases). This CDR3 has 16 amino acids. Trimming took 0 bases from V and 4 from J, leaving 14 bases between them. Germline values: CDR1 LNHNV, CDR2 YYDKDF (reference sequence).

This chain uses TRBV19 with TRBJ1-5; perhaps TRBD1 as D (6 bases). Germline values: CDR1 LNHDA, CDR2 SQIVND (reference sequence). Deletions cut 6 bases from V and 6 bases from J, with 15 bases between. The CDR3 extends over 14 amino acids. CDR3 amino acids: CASSFLGAGQPQHF. CDR3 in DNA: TGTGCCAGTAGCTTCCTGGGGGCAGGTCAGCCCCAGCATTTT.

The chain uses TRBV11-2 and TRBJ1-6; D remains unclear. Trimming took 6 bases from V and 0 from J, leaving 9 bases between them. Germline V CDR1 and CDR2: SGHAT, FQNNGV. The CDR3 spans 15 residues. The CDR3 nucleotides are TGTGCCAGCAGGCTCGAGAGCTCCTATAATTCACCCCTCCACTTT. Its protein product is CASRLESSYNSPLHF.

The rearrangement uses TRBV24-1 and TRBJ1-5; the D is unclear. Trimming took off 5 bases at V and 7 bases at J, with 14 bases between the two ends. The CDR3 is made up of 14 amino acids. Germline V lookup: CDR1 KGHDR, CDR2 SFDVKD. The CDR3 nucleotides read TGTGCCACCAGTGGTCAAAACAGTCCCCAGCCCCAGCATTTT. The encoded protein is CATSGQNSPQPQHF.

The chain links TRBV19 to TRBJ1-5; D remains unclear. This CDR3 region has 13 residues. Trimming stripped 1 base from V and 6 bases from J, with 7 bases between. In germline, CDR1 is LNHDA, CDR2 SQIVND (reference sequence). The CDR3 nucleotides read TGTGCCAGTAGTATAGGCTACCGTCAGCCCCAGCATTTT. As protein: CASSIGYRQPQHF.

This chain joins TRBV24-1 and TRBJ1-2, with TRBD1 as a possible D gene (6 bases). The CDR3 consists of 14 residues. Germline lookup yields CDR1 KGHDR and CDR2 SFDVKD. Trimming cost V 3 bases and J 4 bases, with 11 bases left between them. For the CDR3, the DNA is TGTGCCACCAGTGATCCAACAGGGAGCTATGGCTACACCTTC. Translated, it gives CATSDPTGSYGYTF.

This clone was counted once. The CDR3 here is CASSSDRGGGNTIYF. CDR3 nucleotides: TGTGCCAGCAGCTCAGACAGGGGTGGAGGAAACACCATATATTTT. This chain links TRBV7-8 with TRBJ1-3, with 8 nucleotides matching TRBD1. In germline, CDR1 is SGHVS, CDR2 FQNEAQ. The V gene end was trimmed by 4 bases and the J gene end by 4 bases; junction bases not matched to a gene: 6. CDR3 length equals 15 residues.

This chain connects TRBV6-5 to TRBJ2-3; D gene ambiguous. Germline V CDR1 and CDR2: MNHEY, SVGAGI. This CDR3 contains 13 residues. V shed 6 bases and J shed 0 bases, with 7 bases lying between them. This CDR3 reads CASRFSSTDTQYF. CDR3 DNA: TGTGCCAGCAGATTCTCTAGCACAGATACGCAGTATTTT.

The rearrangement links TRBV19 to TRBJ2-7; TRBD1 agrees at 9 bases. CDR3 length: 14 residues. V gave up 6 bases and J gave up 7 bases; unmatched junction bases: 10. Germline assignment: CDR1 LNHDA and CDR2 SQIVND (reference sequence). CDR3 nucleotides: TGTGCCAGTAGGTCGGGGACAGGGCGTTCGGAGCAGTACTTC. Its translation is CASRSGTGRSEQYF.

This rearrangement joins TRBV3-1 (or the pseudogene TRBV3-2) to TRBJ2-1, with 11 positions matching TRBD2. Germline-derived CDR1 and CDR2 are LGHDT and YNNKEL (reference sequence). The CDR3 consists of 15 residues. Trimming at V came to 5 bases and at J to 1 base, leaving 1 base not matched to a gene. Here the CDR3 DNA reads TGTGCCAGCAGCGGGACTAGCGGATCCTACAATGAGCAGTTCTTC. As protein: CASSGTSGSYNEQFF.

The chain carries TRBV7-2 and TRBJ2-3; TRBD2 might be the D (6 bases). The CDR3 contains 13 residues. V was cut by 1 base and J by 8 bases, with 10 bases left in between. Germline V gene sequence: CDR1 SGHTA, CDR2 FQGNSA. The CDR3 sequence is CASSLDSGATQYF. CDR3 nucleotides: TGTGCCAGCAGCTTAGATAGCGGAGCTACGCAGTATTTT.

The chain recombines TRBV12-3 or TRBV12-4 with TRBJ2-7; possible D gene TRBD1, 5 bases. This CDR3 spans 11 amino acids. The ends were cut back, 7 bases at V and 5 bases at J, with 9 bases in the middle. The CDR3 reads CASTWGDEQYF. The CDR3 DNA sequence: TGTGCCAGCACCTGGGGCGACGAGCAGTACTTC.

This clone occurred once. The rearrangement uses TRBV10-2 and TRBJ2-3; 9 bases fit TRBD1. This CDR3 comprises 14 residues. CDR1 is WSHSY and CDR2 is SAAADI in the germline V gene. V lost 6 bases, J lost 7 bases, and 8 bases stayed unmatched. As DNA, the CDR3 is TGCGCCAGCAGACCCGGGACAGGGAATTATACGCAGTATTTT. It translates to CASRPGTGNYTQYF.

The rearrangement uses TRBV3-1 (or the pseudogene TRBV3-2) and TRBJ2-7; D is uncertain. Per germline, CDR1 LGHDT and CDR2 YNNKEL (reference sequence). The CDR3 covers 13 residues. The V gene lost 2 bases and the J gene lost 2 bases, with 7 bases spanning the gap. CDR3 sequence (DNA): TGTGCCAGCAGCCAATCAGTGACCTACGAGCAGTACTTC. It translates to CASSQSVTYEQYF.

The J gene is TRBJ1-2, the V gene TRBV6-5; D is unresolved. The ends were cut back, 5 bases at V and 5 bases at J, with 6 bases in the middle. The CDR3 is 11 residues long. Germline CDR1 is MNHEY and CDR2 is SVGAGI. CDR3 in DNA: TGTGCCAGCAGTAACTTATATGGCTACACCTTC. It translates to CASSNLYGYTF.

The chain links TRBV27 to TRBJ2-7; 9 bases line up with TRBD2. The V segment lost 5 bases and the J segment 3 bases; nucleotides outside the gene matches: 8. The CDR3 sequence is 15 residues long. Germline assignment: CDR1 MNHEY and CDR2 SMNVEV (reference sequence). DNA for the CDR3: TGTGCCAGCAGTCGCCTAGCGGGGAGCCTCTACGAGCAGTACTTC. Its protein is CASSRLAGSLYEQYF.

V is TRBV11-3 and J is TRBJ2-7; D remains unclear. The germline V gene encodes CDR1 SGHNT and CDR2 YENEEA. Trimming shortened V by 5 bases and J by 2 bases, and 4 bases separated the two germline ends. The CDR3 length is 11 residues. This CDR3 is CASSGPYEQYF. The DNA for the CDR3 is TGTGCCAGCAGCGGCCCCTACGAGCAGTACTTC.